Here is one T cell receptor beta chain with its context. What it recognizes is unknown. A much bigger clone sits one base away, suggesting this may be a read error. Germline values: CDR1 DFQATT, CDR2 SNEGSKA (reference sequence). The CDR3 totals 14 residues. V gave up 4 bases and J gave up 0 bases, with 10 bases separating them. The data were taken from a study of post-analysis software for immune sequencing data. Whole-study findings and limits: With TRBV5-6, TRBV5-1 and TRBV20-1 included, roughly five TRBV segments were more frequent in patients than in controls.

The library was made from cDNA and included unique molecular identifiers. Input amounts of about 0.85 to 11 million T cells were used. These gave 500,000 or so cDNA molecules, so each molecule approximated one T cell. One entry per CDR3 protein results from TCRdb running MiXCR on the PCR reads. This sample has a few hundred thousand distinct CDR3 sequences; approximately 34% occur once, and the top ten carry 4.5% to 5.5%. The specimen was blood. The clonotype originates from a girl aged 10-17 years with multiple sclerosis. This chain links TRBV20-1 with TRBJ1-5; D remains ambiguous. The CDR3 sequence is CSATRTDSNQPQHF. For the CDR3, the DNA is TGCAGTGCTACCAGGACCGATAGCAATCAGCCCCAGCATTTT.